One and the same sample provided the 10 T cell receptor beta chains below, sequenced in a study of neurological immune-mediated disorders. MiXCR, run by TCRdb on the 5' RACE reads, gives a single entry per CDR3 protein. Among 20,000 to 30,000 distinct CDR3 sequences listed, roughly 2.7% were seen once. The specimen sequenced was PBMCs. These receptors all stem from a woman aged 50 to 60 with multiple sclerosis.

This clonotype was counted many times. The rearrangement uses TRBV20-1 and TRBJ2-1; TRBD2 matches 12 bases. V trimming: 4 bases; J trimming: 3 bases; junction bases outside the gene matches: 7. Germline V CDR1 and CDR2: DFQATT, SNEGSKA (reference sequence). The CDR3 has 16 amino acids. The CDR3 nucleotides are TGCAGTGCTACTCCCTGGACTAGCGGGAACTACAATGAGCAGTTCTTC. It codes for CSATPWTSGNYNEQFF.

This clonotype has ten or more counts. The chain joins TRBV10-3 to TRBJ2-7, with unresolved D. Trimming shortened V by 2 bases and J by 3 bases, and 11 bases separated the two germline ends. The V gene's germline CDR1 is ENHRY and CDR2 SYGVKD. The CDR3 contains 14 residues. As DNA, the CDR3 is TGTGCCATCAGTGAGCACGGACCGAGCTACGAGCAGTACTTC. Protein product: CAISEHGPSYEQYF.

This clonotype came up many times. The genes are TRBV20-1 and TRBJ2-7, with a weak D call TRBD1 (5 bases). The V gene's germline CDR1 is DFQATT and CDR2 SNEGSKA (reference sequence). V lost 6 bases to trimming and J lost 1 base, with 16 bases between them. This CDR3 has 14 amino acids. This CDR3 is CSAERPGMSYEQYF. CDR3 coding DNA: TGCAGTGCCGAGCGCCCAGGGATGTCCTACGAGCAGTACTTC.

This clonotype was seen ten or more times. This chain connects TRBV6-2 or TRBV6-3 to TRBJ2-7; possible D gene TRBD1, 5 bases. V lost 11 bases, J lost 2 bases, and 22 bases lay in between. Germline V CDR1 and CDR2: MNHEY, SVGEGT. The CDR3 totals 15 residues. In DNA, the CDR3 is TGTGCCGCCCTCAAAGGTGGGGCCGCTACCTACGAGCAGTACTTC. As protein: CAALKGGAATYEQYF.

This clonotype appeared a few times. V is TRBV12-3 or TRBV12-4 and J is TRBJ1-2; D uncertain. The CDR3 loop spans 12 amino acids. V was trimmed by 1 base and J by 6 bases, leaving 6 bases between them. DNA of the CDR3: TGTGCCAGCAGTTTAGAAGGAAATGGCTACACCTTC. Its translation: CASSLEGNGYTF.

In its sample, this clonotype was seen many times. The chain links TRBV7-9 to TRBJ2-3; D perhaps matches TRBD2 (6 bases). The CDR3 consists of 14 residues. Trimming cost V 6 bases and J 5 bases, with 15 bases left between them. Looked up from germline, CDR1 is SEHNR and CDR2 is FQNEAQ (reference sequence). CDR3 in DNA: TGTGCCAGCAGGGACCGCCCGGGAGAAGATACGCAGTATTTT. Translated, it gives CASRDRPGEDTQYF.

The chain employs TRBV5-6 and TRBJ1-1; D is possibly TRBD1 (6 bases). Germline values: CDR1 SGHDT, CDR2 YYEEEE. Trimming removed 1 base from V and 0 bases from J, with 10 bases in between. The CDR3 loop spans 15 amino acids. The CDR3 region is CASSLSGGLNTEAFF. In DNA form, the CDR3 reads TGTGCCAGCAGCTTGAGTGGGGGGCTGAACACTGAAGCTTTCTTT.

The sample holds many counts of this clonotype. The chain couples TRBV12-3 or TRBV12-4 to TRBJ1-5; D perhaps matches TRBD1 (5 bases). Trimming shortened V by 3 bases and J by 2 bases, and 11 bases separated the two germline ends. The CDR3 totals 15 residues. For the CDR3, the DNA is TGTGCCAGCAGTTTCACGGGGCAGGGCAATCAGCCCCAGCATTTT. Translation: CASSFTGQGNQPQHF.

This clonotype was recorded at least ten times. The V gene is TRBV5-4, the J gene TRBJ2-7, with a possible D match to TRBD2 (5 bases). V lost 2 bases, J lost 2 bases, and 11 bases lay in between. This CDR3 spans 14 amino acids. The germline gives CDR1 SGHNT, CDR2 YYREEE (reference sequence). The CDR3 protein is CASSFRGSTYEQYF. CDR3 sequence (DNA): TGTGCCAGCAGCTTCCGGGGATCCACCTACGAGCAGTACTTC.

This clonotype was recorded many times. This rearrangement joins TRBV5-1 to TRBJ1-1; no definite D call. The CDR3 loop spans 13 amino acids. From germline, CDR1 is SGHRS and CDR2 YFSETQ. Trimming pared 4 bases from V and 0 bases from J, leaving 7 bases between. CDR3 residues: CASSPDMNTEAFF. CDR3 in DNA: TGCGCCAGCAGCCCAGATATGAACACTGAAGCTTTCTTT.